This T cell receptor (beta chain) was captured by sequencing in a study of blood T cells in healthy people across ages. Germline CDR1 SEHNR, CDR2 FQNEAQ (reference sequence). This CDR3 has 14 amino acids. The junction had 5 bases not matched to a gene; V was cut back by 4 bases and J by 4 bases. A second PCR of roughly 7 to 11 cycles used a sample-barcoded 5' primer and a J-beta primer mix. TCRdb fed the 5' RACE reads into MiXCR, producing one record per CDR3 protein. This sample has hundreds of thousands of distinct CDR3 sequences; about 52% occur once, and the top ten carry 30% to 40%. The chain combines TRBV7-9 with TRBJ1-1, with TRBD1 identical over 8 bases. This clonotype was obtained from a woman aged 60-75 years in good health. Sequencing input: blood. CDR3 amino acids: CASSSQQGGTEAFF. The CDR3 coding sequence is TGTGCCAGCAGCTCCCAACAGGGGGGCACTGAAGCTTTCTTT.